This TCR beta chain was recorded in a study of beta chain features in type 1 diabetes (dated by TCRdb to the late 2010s). About the full investigation: Mean age, gender distribution, total cell number and subset yield were not different between patients and healthy donors. Across all samples, approximately 98,000,000 sorted cells were examined, and cell number per subset correlated strongly with RNA yield. The study compared the TCRB repertoires of sorted circulating CD4+ T cell subsets in recently diagnosed type 1 diabetes patients with those in matched healthy donors. Naive and central memory subsets were obtained from all 30 or so donors, but regulatory and stem cell-like memory subsets were isolated from only 8 patients and roughly eight healthy donors. Paper-wide results and their limitations: A moderate but significant shortening of TCRB CDR3 length was observed in type 1 diabetes patients in all four CD4+ subsets. Only small numbers of individuals were included in the HLA sub-analyses, which left unresolved whether HLA type had any influence on TCRB rearrangement. PCR may preferentially amplify shorter templates, but because patient and control samples were amplified and corrected together, any resulting skew would affect both groups equally. Naive, central memory and regulatory TCRB repertoires appeared to be more alike among patients than among healthy donors. At VDJ recombination sites, type 1 diabetes patients had fewer insertions and more deleted nucleotides, which implies abnormalities in thymic rearrangement. Sequencing cDNA rather than genomic DNA could over-represent highly expressing activated cells, although activation and CD3 levels did not differ between groups.

To note about this clone: Its antigen remains unidentified. No much larger clone exists at a distance of one base, and base qualities are not known.

All of the isolated RNA was reverse transcribed with the High Capacity cDNA Reverse Transcription Kit, so expressed TCRB transcripts were sequenced. Deep immunoSEQ sequencing was applied to naive, central memory and regulatory T cell samples, giving an average of roughly 3.5 million total reads per sample. After sorted cells were lysed in RLT buffer, RNA was extracted with DNase-treated RNeasy Micro or Mini kits, with the choice depending on cell number. To prevent cross-contamination, every cell subset was processed on its own, while patient and healthy donor samples were processed together. TCRB sequences were amplified from cDNA with the immunoSEQ multiplex PCR, producing 87-bp fragments spanning the CDR3 region. Sequencing of the amplicons was performed on the Illumina HiSeq platform. The source study handled its data this way. Synthetic template baselines were used to correct PCR bias computationally, reads within Hamming distance 2 were collapsed together, and singletons that could not be merged were discarded. Reads were aligned against IMGT to assign V, D and J genes, CDR3 length and insertions or deletions at six rearrangement sites. Within each subset, clonotype counts were normalized to sorted cell number, after which true diversity and Gini coefficients were computed with the tcR R package. Repertoire sharing was quantified using the overlap coefficient calculated on TCRB nucleotide sequences. Out-of-frame TCRB sequences from naive cells were analyzed as a proxy for the pre-selection repertoire. As stored in TCRdb, this immuneACCESS dataset retains in-frame rearrangements with V and J assigned. A fraction of the clones does not appear; measured against another copy, unresolved V genes explain less than half of the discrepancy, and the remainder lacks a known reason. Clone size and V and J calls were adopted from that table, with D and trimming inferred from the DNA. The sample table contains 450,000 to 550,000 clones; only one count was recorded for over 25% of them. The ten largest clones take up about 0.065% of the sample.

The germline V gene (reference sequence) specifies SGHAT as CDR1 and FQDESV as CDR2. Its CDR3 holds 14 amino acids, cysteine through phenylalanine. The entry retains the CDR3 DNA only, 42 bases that are in frame from base 1. Trimming at the junction amounts to 7 bases on V and 4 bases on J, and the germline ends lie 17 bases apart. A single peripheral blood draw of approximately 110 mL on average was collected from each donor into heparinised tubes. Naive, central memory, regulatory and stem cell-like memory CD4+ T cells were sorted on a BD FACSAria II using a panel including CD45RO, CCR7, CD25, CD127, CD95 and CD27. Every sorted population had a purity above 95%. Right away, PBMCs were isolated by Lymphoprep density gradient centrifugation and were stained directly, with no culture step. Samples were stained and sorted in pairs, with one healthy donor and one patient per experiment, so that batch effects were minimized.

The sample taken for sequencing was naive CD4+ T cells from blood. This sample's cell subset or site label indicates: true naive CD4+ T cells. This TCR came from a young man in good health. The V and J segments used are TRBV11-1 and TRBJ2-7; a tentative D call is TRBD2 (6 bases match). The CDR3 protein is CASTSSTAGYEQYF. At the DNA level, the sequence is TGTGCCAGCACCTCGTCGACAGCGGGTTACGAGCAGTACTTC.